The 24 T cell receptor beta chains presented below share a single source sample, sequenced in a study of T cell clusters in autoimmune cytopenias. TRB rearrangements were amplified by touch-down multiplex PCR with mixed TRB-A/B primers. TCRdb re-called the multiplex PCR reads; every CDR3 protein appears as one record, without DNA. The sample table includes over 6,500 distinct CDR3 sequences. TRB amplification used approximately 0.25 ug of peripheral blood genomic DNA. These same data were also listed under a study on T cell repertoires in aging, cancer and after chemotherapy.

Sequenced: peripheral blood. The receptors originated from a human donor in good health.

The genes are TRBV5-4 and TRBJ2-7; TCRdb designates TRBD2, a call that cannot be tested without DNA. Germline CDR1 reads SGHNT; CDR2 reads YYREEE (reference sequence). The CDR3 consists of 15 residues. The CDR3 loop reads CASSPGTYNSYEQYF.

The chain carries TRBV12-3 or TRBV12-4 and TRBJ2-2; TCRdb's D gene call, TRBD2, goes unchecked for lack of DNA. This CDR3 is 15 amino acids long. This CDR3 is CASSLMGGNTGELFF.

The chain has TRBV19 and TRBJ1-5. The CDR3 is 15 amino acids. Germline CDR1 reads LNHDA; CDR2 reads SQIVND (reference sequence). The CDR3 spells CASSLLAGGNQPQHF.

Considering frequency, this clonotype is medium-sized. The V gene is TRBV19, the J gene TRBJ2-1. The CDR3 has 13 residues. Germline CDR1 is LNHDA and CDR2 is SQIVND (reference sequence). CDR3 region: CASSTQIGGGQFF.

The chain carries TRBV7-2 and TRBJ2-1. CDR3 length: 12 residues. From germline, CDR1 is SGHTA and CDR2 FQGNSA. The CDR3 here is CASSTKYNEQFF.

J is TRBJ2-6 and V is TRBV19; TCRdb picks TRBD1, but there is no DNA to check that call. Germline CDR1 and CDR2: LNHDA and SQIVND (reference sequence). The CDR3 sequence is 16 residues long. CDR3 sequence reads: CASSGPGDSGANVLTF.

The gene calls are TRBV6-6 and TRBJ2-3; with no DNA, the TCRdb D assignment of TRBD1 cannot be verified. The CDR3 is 15 residues long. Germline CDR1 is MNHNY and CDR2 is SVGAGI (reference sequence). The CDR3 loop is CASSYGAGTTDTQYF.

This chain connects TRBV7-2 to TRBJ2-5; the D gene TCRdb calls, TRBD1, cannot be checked with no DNA. Germline V CDR1 and CDR2: SGHTA, FQGNSA. The CDR3 has 14 residues. The CDR3 loop is CASSLGGGAGTQYF.

The chain employs TRBV12-3 or TRBV12-4 and TRBJ1-5; TCRdb picks TRBD1, but there is no DNA to check that call. The CDR3 consists of 12 residues. The CDR3 region is CASSERGQPQHF.

The chain couples TRBV6-1 to TRBJ2-3; the TCRdb D gene call, TRBD2, has no DNA to confirm it. Germline loops: CDR1 MNHNS, CDR2 SASEGT. This CDR3 spans 15 amino acids. CDR3 in amino acids: CASSPTSGGADTQYF.

This clonotype is labeled medium-sized based on frequency. V usage is TRBV30 and J usage is TRBJ2-1; the D call from TCRdb, TRBD2, cannot be confirmed without DNA. There are 13 residues in the CDR3. The germline gives CDR1 GTSNPN, CDR2 SVGIG (reference sequence). This CDR3 is CACGLAGGSEQFF.

This clonotype is identified as medium-sized from frequency. The chain couples TRBV6-6 to TRBJ2-7. CDR1 and CDR2 (germline): MNHNY, SVGAGI (reference sequence). There are 11 residues in the CDR3. CDR3 protein: CASSSAWEQYF.

Considering frequency, this clonotype is medium-sized. V is TRBV30 and J is TRBJ2-1; TCRdb gives TRBD1 as the D gene, but with no DNA this cannot be confirmed. Looked up from germline, CDR1 is GTSNPN and CDR2 is SVGIG (reference sequence). The CDR3 loop spans 15 amino acids. The CDR3 sequence is CAWSVIPSRGNEQFF.

According to its frequency, this clonotype is medium-sized. The V gene is TRBV18, the J gene TRBJ2-3. CDR1 is KGHSH and CDR2 is LQKENI in the germline V gene. This CDR3 region has 12 residues. The CDR3 is CASSLRTDTQYF.

The CDR3 here is CASSLNRQSYGYTF. The rearrangement joins TRBV27 to TRBJ1-2. CDR1 and CDR2 from the germline V gene are MNHEY and SMNVEV (reference sequence). There are 14 residues in the CDR3.

The chain employs TRBV6-1 and TRBJ2-1; TCRdb proposes TRBD2, but this gene call is untestable without DNA. Germline V CDR1 and CDR2: MNHNS, SASEGT. The CDR3 is 19 amino acids. This CDR3 reads CASSKILGTSGVIYNEQFF.

Judged by frequency, this clonotype is medium-sized. This rearrangement joins TRBV19 to TRBJ2-5; the D call of TRBD1 rests on TCRdb alone, since no DNA is present to check it. Germline lookup yields CDR1 LNHDA and CDR2 SQIVND (reference sequence). The CDR3 extends over 11 amino acids. CDR3 sequence: CASSDRETQYF.

The CDR3: CASSLAANNEQFF. This sequence joins TRBV5-5 and TRBJ2-1. Germline V lookup: CDR1 SGHKS, CDR2 YYEKEE (reference sequence). The CDR3 totals 13 residues.

This chain connects TRBV7-2 to TRBJ2-5; the TCRdb call, TRBD2, lacks DNA for checking. The CDR3 totals 16 residues. Germline V CDR1 and CDR2: SGHTA, FQGNSA. The CDR3 region is CASSSQAGGGAETQYF. The full variable domain, its missing parts supplied by reference TRBV7-2 and TRBJ2-5, is GAGVSQSPSNKVTEKGKDVELRCDPISGHTALYWYRQSLGQGLEFLIYFQGNSAPDKSGLPSDRFSAERTGGSVSTLTIQRTQQEDSAVYLCASSSQAGGGAETQYFGPGTRLLVL.

The gene calls are TRBV27 and TRBJ2-7; TCRdb calls TRBD1, which cannot be checked without DNA. Germline CDR1 is MNHEY and CDR2 is SMNVEV (reference sequence). This CDR3 spans 13 amino acids. CDR3 in amino acids: CASRRDRSSEQYF.

J is TRBJ2-7 and V is TRBV27; no DNA is available, so the TRBD1 call from TCRdb remains unchecked. Germline CDR1 reads MNHEY; CDR2 reads SMNVEV (reference sequence). The CDR3 has 14 amino acids. The CDR3 protein is CATPLGLALYEQYF.

This CDR3 is CANSDLGQGDTGELFF. The V and J genes are TRBV24-1 and TRBJ2-2; TCRdb's D gene call, TRBD1, goes unchecked for lack of DNA. Germline V gene data show CDR1 as KGHDR and CDR2 as SFDVKD. The CDR3 length is 16 residues.

The chain joins TRBV27 to TRBJ2-7; no DNA is available, so the TRBD1 call from TCRdb remains unchecked. Germline V lookup: CDR1 MNHEY, CDR2 SMNVEV (reference sequence). The CDR3 contains 11 residues. Here the CDR3 reads CASATGHEQYF.

This clonotype is deemed medium-sized by its frequency. The rearrangement links TRBV29-1 to TRBJ2-3; TCRdb lists TRBD1, though no DNA is available to test this call. The V gene's germline CDR1 is SQVTM and CDR2 ANQGSEA. The CDR3 covers 15 residues. The CDR3 reads CSVEGQGQGTDTQYF.